This T cell receptor beta chain was found in a study of somatic mutations in cytotoxic T cells in rheumatoid arthritis. Sequenced by immunoSEQ multiplex PCR; TCRdb stores in-frame clones only, minus some. The table has around 2,500 clones, around 69% seen once; the top ten hold roughly 40%. In this sample, this clone turned up a few times. Its target is not known. V lost 8 bases and J lost 3, with 16 bases in between. The CDR3 consists of 14 residues. Looked up from germline, CDR1 is MNHNS and CDR2 is SASEGT. General study results and limits: The study found CD8+ clonality increased with age in rheumatoid arthritis patients, not healthy controls.

This TCR was sampled from a middle-aged woman with rheumatoid arthritis. The rearrangement joins TRBV6-1 to TRBJ1-1; D may be TRBD1 (6 bases). The source material was CD8+ T cells sorted from blood. CDR3 sequence reads: CASSQGFEDTEAFF. CDR3 sequence (DNA): TGTGCCAGCTCACAGGGTTTCGAAGACACTGAAGCTTTCTTT.